The 2 T cell receptor beta chains below were found in one sample sequenced in a study of graft-versus-host responses after intestinal transplantation. No antigen is known for these receptors. Clones were read by immunoSEQ multiplex PCR, and TCRdb kept only the in-frame ones, dropping some. The top ten clones hold roughly 6% of a sample with approximately 90,000 clones, about 90% of them seen once. Sequenced here: unstimulated CD8+ T cells sorted from spleen or lymph node cells, sampled before intestinal transplant. Every receptor here comes from a human donor who received an intestinal transplant.

The chain combines TRBV6-1 with TRBJ2-1; a possible D gene is TRBD1 (5 bases). The germline CDR1 and CDR2 sequences are MNHNS and SASEGT. V was cut by 4 bases and J by 8 bases, with 12 bases left in between. The CDR3 runs to 13 residues. This CDR3 reads CASSVDSSHEQFF. CDR3 DNA: TGTGCCAGCAGTGTCGACAGTAGCCATGAGCAGTTCTTC.

J is TRBJ2-1 and V is TRBV29-1, with 7 bases lining up with TRBD1. This CDR3 has 12 amino acids. Germline V gives CDR1 SQVTM, CDR2 ANQGSEA. The trim removed 4 bases at V and 4 bases at J, leaving 1 base unmatched. CDR3 sequence: CSVGQGYNEQFF. CDR3 DNA: TGCAGCGTTGGACAGGGATACAATGAGCAGTTCTTC.